These T cell receptor beta chains were read from a single sample in a study of blood T cells in healthy people across ages. One entry per CDR3 protein results from TCRdb running MiXCR on the 5' RACE reads. The repertoire holds 650,000 to 950,000 distinct CDR3 sequences, with under 45% as singletons. Specimen: blood. Source of these receptors: a man aged 55 to 70 in good health. The CDR3 runs from the conserved cysteine through the conserved F or W. The order of the fields is J gene, D gene, V gene, clone size, CDR3 protein, CDR3 DNA. D genes are given only for firm matches. Clone size, where shown, is once, few, many, or a class for clones that have expanded.

j_call: TRBJ2-2; d_call: .; v_call: TRBV5-1; clone_size: .; cdr3_aa: CASSLTSGHLGELFF; cdr3_nt: TGCGCCAGCAGCTTGACCTCGGGGCACCTTGGGGAGCTGTTTTTT
j_call: TRBJ2-5; d_call: .; v_call: TRBV12-3/TRBV12-4; clone_size: .; cdr3_aa: CASGVAHLETQYF; cdr3_nt: TGTGCCAGCGGTGTCGCCCATTTAGAGACCCAGTACTTC
j_call: TRBJ2-1; d_call: .; v_call: TRBV12-3/TRBV12-4; clone_size: few; cdr3_aa: CASSLSAGEQFF; cdr3_nt: TGTGCCAGCAGTTTATCAGCAGGGGAGCAGTTCTTC
j_call: TRBJ2-3; d_call: .; v_call: TRBV7-9; clone_size: few; cdr3_aa: CAGTAANTDTQYF; cdr3_nt: TGTGCCGGCACGGCTGCGAACACAGATACGCAGTATTTT
j_call: TRBJ1-1; d_call: .; v_call: TRBV6-5; clone_size: .; cdr3_aa: CASSYGGMNTEAFF; cdr3_nt: TGTGCCAGCAGTTACGGTGGTATGAACACTGAAGCTTTCTTT
j_call: TRBJ2-3; d_call: .; v_call: TRBV6-5; clone_size: .; cdr3_aa: CASSYEGGKSTDTQYF; cdr3_nt: TGTGCCAGCAGTTACGAAGGGGGAAAGTCGACAGATACGCAGTATTTT
j_call: TRBJ2-1; d_call: .; v_call: TRBV12-3/TRBV12-4; clone_size: .; cdr3_aa: CASVFLQGSPQFF; cdr3_nt: TGTGCCAGCGTATTTCTCCAGGGGTCCCCACAGTTCTTC
j_call: TRBJ2-2; d_call: .; v_call: TRBV7-6; clone_size: .; cdr3_aa: CASSAQAPGTGELFF; cdr3_nt: TGTGCCAGCAGCGCACAGGCTCCCGGCACCGGGGAGCTGTTTTTT
j_call: TRBJ2-1; d_call: .; v_call: TRBV9; clone_size: few; cdr3_aa: CASSVGGPSEQFF; cdr3_nt: TGTGCCAGCAGCGTAGGGGGGCCTAGTGAGCAGTTCTTC
j_call: TRBJ2-7; d_call: .; v_call: TRBV2; clone_size: .; cdr3_aa: CASDQCRDEQYF; cdr3_nt: TGTGCCAGCGACCAATGCCGCGATGAGCAGTACTTC
j_call: TRBJ2-2; d_call: .; v_call: TRBV7-3; clone_size: .; cdr3_aa: CASSSTRVGGEAGELFF; cdr3_nt: TGTGCCAGCAGCTCGACCCGGGTAGGGGGAGAAGCCGGGGAGCTGTTTTTT
j_call: TRBJ2-4; d_call: TRBD2; v_call: TRBV20-1; clone_size: .; cdr3_aa: CSASLLAGGQNIQYF; cdr3_nt: TGCAGTGCTAGCTTGCTAGCGGGGGGCCAAAACATTCAGTACTTC
j_call: TRBJ2-7; d_call: .; v_call: TRBV7-2; clone_size: .; cdr3_aa: CAGSQGTNPYEQYF; cdr3_nt: TGTGCCGGCAGCCAGGGGACTAACCCTTACGAGCAGTACTTC
j_call: TRBJ2-7; d_call: .; v_call: TRBV21-1; clone_size: .; cdr3_aa: CASSKPGASGNYEQYF; cdr3_nt: TGTGCCAGCAGCAAACCCGGGGCGTCGGGAAATTACGAGCAGTACTTC
j_call: TRBJ2-7; d_call: .; v_call: TRBV14; clone_size: once; cdr3_aa: CAGSQDVVLSSYEQYF; cdr3_nt: TGTGCCGGCAGCCAAGATGTAGTCCTGAGCTCCTACGAGCAGTACTTC
j_call: TRBJ2-7; d_call: .; v_call: TRBV10-3; clone_size: many; cdr3_aa: CAGGQTYEQYF; cdr3_nt: TGTGCCGGAGGACAGACCTACGAGCAGTACTTC
j_call: TRBJ2-4; d_call: .; v_call: TRBV2; clone_size: .; cdr3_aa: CASREQEYKNIQYF; cdr3_nt: TGTGCCAGCAGAGAACAGGAATACAAAAACATTCAGTACTTC
j_call: TRBJ1-4; d_call: TRBD1; v_call: TRBV25-1; clone_size: few; cdr3_aa: CASRGGTGEKLFF; cdr3_nt: TGTGCCAGCAGAGGAGGGACAGGTGAAAAACTGTTTTTT
j_call: TRBJ2-1; d_call: .; v_call: TRBV12-3/TRBV12-4; clone_size: many; cdr3_aa: CASRRSNEQFF; cdr3_nt: TGTGCCAGCAGGCGCTCCAATGAGCAGTTCTTC
j_call: TRBJ2-1; d_call: .; v_call: TRBV9; clone_size: .; cdr3_aa: CASSTENYNEQFF; cdr3_nt: TGTGCCAGCAGCACCGAGAACTACAATGAGCAGTTCTTC
j_call: TRBJ2-5; d_call: .; v_call: TRBV4-3; clone_size: .; cdr3_aa: CASSQGRPRTQETQYF; cdr3_nt: TGCGCCAGCAGCCAAGGTCGGCCCAGGACTCAAGAGACCCAGTACTTC
j_call: TRBJ2-3; d_call: TRBD1; v_call: TRBV7-3; clone_size: few; cdr3_aa: CASSPQGTVNTDTQYF; cdr3_nt: TGTGCCAGCAGCCCTCAGGGGACAGTTAACACAGATACGCAGTATTTT
j_call: TRBJ2-7; d_call: TRBD2; v_call: TRBV7-2; clone_size: .; cdr3_aa: CASSFSGRSYEQYF; cdr3_nt: TGTGCCAGCAGCTTTAGCGGGCGCTCCTACGAGCAGTACTTC